The clone carrying this T cell receptor (beta chain) was recorded many times. As yet, its antigen is unknown. The sequence runs out 3 residues before the end of the CDR3; the remainder is reconstructed from the germline J gene. The record originates from a study of T cell clonality in common variable immunodeficiency. Study outcomes and limitations: Reportedly, TCR beta sequences from common variable immunodeficiency showed fewer deletions and N-nucleotide insertions.

The method was immunoSEQ multiplex PCR; TCRdb's version includes in-frame clones alone and lacks a portion of them. This sample comprises fewer than 25,000 clones, none seen once only. CDR3 length equals 15 residues. Between the trimmed V and J ends, which lost 10 bases and 4 bases, there was a span of 19 bases. Germline V gene data show CDR1 as MDHEN and CDR2 as SYDVKM. What was sequenced was peripheral blood mononuclear cells. V is TRBV28 and J is TRBJ1-4; possible D gene TRBD1, 6 bases. The sequence came from a human donor with common variable immunodeficiency. CDR3 in amino acids: CATCKGGGVNEKLFF. CDR3 DNA (partial): TGTGCCACTTGCAAGGGGGGGGGCGTTAATGAAAAA. Full variable domain (rest looked up from reference TRBV28 and TRBJ1-4): DVKVTQSSRYLVKRTGEKVFLECVQDMDHENMFWYRQDPGLGLRLIYFSYDVKMKEKGDIPEGYSVSREKKERFSLILESASTNQTSMYLCATCKGGGVNEKLFFGSGTQLSVL.